These 2 T cell receptor beta chains share one sample of origin, sequenced in a study of T-cell reconstitution after alpha-beta-depleted transplantation in children. Library preparation (for TCRbeta) was performed with unique molecular identifiers. TCRdb re-analysed the PCR reads in MiXCR, keeping a single row per CDR3 protein. Of 800,000 to 1,000,000 distinct CDR3 sequences detected, less than 30% appear once; the ten largest clones hold more than 25%. Sequences were derived from PBMCs, mostly from graft donor cells, sampled 360 days after TCRalphabeta/CD19-depleted stem cell transplant. Receptors originate from a boy in the first two years of life who had a stem cell transplant for SCID, so the T cells may come from the graft donor.

This clonotype was recorded at least ten times. The chain joins TRBV4-1 to TRBJ2-3; D not resolved. Germline V CDR1 and CDR2: MGHRA, YSYEKL. V was pared by 1 base and J by 2 bases, with 13 bases between. The CDR3 loop spans 16 amino acids. The CDR3, as DNA: TGCGCCAGCAGCCAAGGGCGGCAGACCTTCACAGATACGCAGTATTTT. Translation: CASSQGRQTFTDTQYF.

The chain couples TRBV28 to TRBJ2-6; D gene unclear. This CDR3 is 17 amino acids long. Germline V gene sequence: CDR1 MDHEN, CDR2 SYDVKM. The V and J ends lost 2 bases and 0 bases respectively, with 11 bases between them. This CDR3 is CASSLMQAYSGANVLTF. DNA of the CDR3: TGTGCCAGCAGTTTAATGCAGGCCTACTCTGGGGCCAACGTCCTGACTTTC.